This entry is about one T cell receptor (beta chain). These data originate in a study of blood T cell repertoires in COVID-19. Across the whole study: Specimens from acute and convalescent COVID-19 originated in the United States, Italy and Spain.

Authors' processing steps: Amplification of reference gene primers was used by the study to estimate nucleated cell counts. The method was immunoSEQ multiplex PCR; TCRdb's version includes in-frame clones alone and lacks a portion of them. V and J calls and clone size follow that table, whereas D and trimming were derived from the DNA. Here the sample spans approximately 280,000 clones, 88% being singletons. Sequenced material: peripheral blood. The TCR was taken from a man aged 18 to 29 with active or convalescent COVID-19.

CDR3 loop: CASSWTGVPQHF. The CDR3 DNA reads TGTGCCAGCAGTTGGACAGGGGTGCCCCAGCATTTT. The V call is TRBV6-2 or TRBV6-3, the J call TRBJ1-5; 9 bases are shared with TRBD1. Germline-derived CDR1 and CDR2 are MNHEY and SVGEGT. J was trimmed by 9 bases and V by 4 bases; bases with no gene match: 1. The CDR3 covers 12 residues.